Detailed here is one TCR beta chain. The antigen it binds to is not known. As the CDR3 is not closed by the conserved phenylalanine or tryptophan, this likely results from a read error. The record originates from a study of tumor and adjacent non-tumor tissue in lung cancer (dated by TCRdb to the late 2010s). Background for the entire study: Of the cohort, roughly 12 patients had adenocarcinoma, 2 had squamous cell carcinoma and 1 had small cell lung cancer. Among the roughly 15 patients, ages ranged from roughly 31 to 76 years, approximately 10 were men and 5 were women, and disease was TNM stage I to III. A total of approximately 120,000,000 productive TCRbeta reads were generated by sequencing, corresponding to an average of approximately 4.3 million reads per sample. Bulk TCRbeta repertoires were compared between lung tumor tissue and matched distant non-tumor lung tissue obtained from 15 lung cancer patients. Approximately 31 paired specimens, one tumor and one normal lung sample per patient, were profiled by TCRbeta CDR3 sequencing.

Overall study outcomes, separate from this receptor: Peripheral blood was not sequenced, so blood TCRbeta repertoires were not examined in the lung cancer patients of the study. A significantly larger cumulative share of the repertoire was made up by the top 100 clones in normal lung than in tumor tissue. With only roughly 14 patients in the cohort, the authors noted that larger samples and more detailed clinical data are needed. Significantly higher TCR diversity was found in younger patients, and higher tumor TCR diversity was associated with shorter overall and disease-free survival. TCR diversity (inverse Simpson) was significantly higher in tumor than in normal lung tissue (431.37 vs 166.20, P = 0.0075, Mann-Whitney U test). Neither the sequencing platform nor unique molecular identifiers are named or mentioned anywhere in the methods.

Between the V and J ends, shortened by 2 bases and 7 bases respectively, the junction contains 10 bases. Reading the germline V gene gives CDR1 SGHTA and CDR2 FQGNSA. 13 amino acids form the CDR3, both terminal residues included. Only the CDR3 DNA is retained, 39 bases long and in frame from the first base. RNA was isolated from bulk unsorted tissue, and RNA quality was assessed with a NanoDrop ND-1000 and an Agilent 2100. Donors were newly diagnosed lung cancer patients admitted for thoracic surgery in China between August and November 2014, without prior chemotherapy. Patients with previous radiotherapy or chemotherapy, or with another concurrent cancer, were excluded from the study. Pieces of surgical tissue measuring about 1-2 cm3 were kept in RNAlater solution and stored at -80 degrees C until use. Library generation was performed with multiplex PCR. The instrument given in TCRdb is Illumina HiSeq 2500. TCRbeta libraries were built by three rounds of nested PCR using primers (Table S4), following protocols modified from ARM-PCR. Before sequencing, PCR products of 200-500 bp were excised from the gel and purified with the QIAquick gel extraction kit. In the authors' own workflow: Trimmomatic was used to clean the reads, FLASH was used to merge the reads into complete CDR3 sequences, and MiTCR was used to assign the reads to V(D)J germline segments. VDJtools was used to compute clonal diversity as the inverse Simpson's index. Productive reads were defined as in-frame sequences without a premature stop codon. The public reads were reanalyzed by TCRdb: fastp trimming at Q25, MiXCR alignment, in-frame beta chains only. Under each unique CDR3 protein, matching rows form one entry showing the most common genes and DNA. The V and J calls reflect TCRdb's pipeline rather than the authors' work. The sample table lists 200,000 or so distinct CDR3 sequences, 71% of them with a count of one. Jointly, the top ten make up roughly 24% of the sample.

This clonotype originated in a man in his sixties with non-small cell lung cancer. The rearranged segments are TRBV7-2 and TRBJ2-3; no D gene can be assigned with confidence. The sample comprised lung tumor tissue. The CDR3 protein is CASSLPAANTQYL. The DNA sequence reads TGTGCCAGCAGCTTACCAGCCGCGAATACGCAGTATCTT.